Included here is one TCR beta chain sequence, with context. These data come from a study of blood T cell repertoires in COVID-19. Study-level background: Sources were T cells, B-cell-depleted T cells, or PBMCs; the material itself was cDNA or gDNA.

Here immunoSEQ multiplex PCR was the method, and the copy in TCRdb shows in-frame clones only, minus some. The repertoire consists of 150,000 or so clones, with roughly four fifths occurring once and the leading ten covering roughly 1.7%. There are 14 residues in the CDR3. Trimming pared 1 base from V and 8 bases from J, leaving 14 bases between. Germline V gene data show CDR1 as LGHNA and CDR2 as YNFKEQ. This receptor was identified in a man aged 80 or over with acute or convalescent COVID-19. Input material: peripheral blood. The chain uses TRBV4-2 and TRBJ1-2, with unresolved D. The CDR3 protein is CASSQAPLAGGYTF. CDR3 sequence (DNA): TGTGCCAGCAGCCAAGCGCCGTTGGCGGGGGGCTACACCTTC.